This T cell receptor beta chain was identified in a study of shared clonotypes between healthy human individuals. Whole-study context: CD4 naive and CD4 memory each took three plates per donor, while CD8 naive took two and CD8 memory one.

On this clone: The antigen remains unidentified.

Study-wide results and caveats: Around 5% of naive CD4 clonotypes were common to a handful of donors.

The authors split each subset's genomic DNA evenly across several immunoSEQ plates. Sequencing used immunoSEQ multiplex PCR; TCRdb keeps in-frame clones, though not all of them. The sample lists a few million clones, roughly 92% occurring once. V was pared by 6 bases and J by 3 bases, with 5 bases of the junction left unmatched. This CDR3 has 14 amino acids. Germline V gene lookup returns CDR1 SQVTM and CDR2 ANQGSEA. V usage is TRBV29-1 and J usage is TRBJ1-2, with 12 positions matching TRBD1. The clonotype comes from a man aged 18 to 29 in good health. Source material: naive CD4+ T cells sorted from blood. Indicated subset: CD45RA+ positively selected. CDR3: CSVRDRGPHYGYTF. As DNA, the CDR3 is TGCAGCGTCCGGGACAGGGGGCCACACTATGGCTACACCTTC.